The clone carrying this T cell receptor beta chain was observed once. As yet, its antigen is unknown. These data originate in a study of T cell responses to AZD1222 COVID-19 vaccine. Findings and caveats of the study: At baseline, seropositivity was found in only 6 or 7 AZD1222 recipients.

Profiling relied on immunoSEQ multiplex PCR, and the TCRdb table lists in-frame clones only, not all of them. Of some 100,000 clones in the sample, roughly nine tenths were seen once. CDR3 length equals 14 residues. V lost 5 bases to trimming and J lost 2 bases, with 12 bases between them. Germline V gives CDR1 LNHDA, CDR2 SQIVND (reference sequence). Sequenced material: peripheral blood, taken on day 0 of AZD1222 vaccination. The rearrangement links TRBV19 to TRBJ1-2; the D gene is possibly TRBD1 (5 bases). This receptor was obtained from an adult in good health. DNA for the CDR3: TGTGCCAGTAGTGCCACTGACAGAAACTATGGCTACACCTTC. It encodes CASSATDRNYGYTF.